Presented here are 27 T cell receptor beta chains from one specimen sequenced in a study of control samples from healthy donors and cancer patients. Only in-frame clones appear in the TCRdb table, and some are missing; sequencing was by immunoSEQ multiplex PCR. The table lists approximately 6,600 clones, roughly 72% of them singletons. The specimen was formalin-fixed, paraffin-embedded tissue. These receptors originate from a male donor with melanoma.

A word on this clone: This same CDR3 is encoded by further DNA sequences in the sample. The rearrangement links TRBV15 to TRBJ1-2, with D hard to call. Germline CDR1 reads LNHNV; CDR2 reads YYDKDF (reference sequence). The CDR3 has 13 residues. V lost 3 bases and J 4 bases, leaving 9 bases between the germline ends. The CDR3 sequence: CATSSVKGYGYTF. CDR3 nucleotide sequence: TGTGCCACCAGCAGTGTGAAAGGCTATGGCTACACCTTC. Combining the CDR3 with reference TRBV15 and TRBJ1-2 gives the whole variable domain DAMVIQNPRYQVTQFGKPVTLSCSQTLNHNVMYWYQQKSSQAPKLLFHYYDKDFNNEADTPDNFQSRRPNTSFCFLDIRSPGLGDTAMYLCATSSVKGYGYTFGSGTRLTVV.

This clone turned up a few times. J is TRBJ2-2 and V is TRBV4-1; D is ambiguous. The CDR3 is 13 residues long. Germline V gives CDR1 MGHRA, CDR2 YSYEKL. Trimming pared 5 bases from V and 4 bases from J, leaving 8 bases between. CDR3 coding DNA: TGCGCCAGCAGCAGGAAAGCCACCGGGGAGCTGTTTTTT. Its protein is CASSRKATGELFF.

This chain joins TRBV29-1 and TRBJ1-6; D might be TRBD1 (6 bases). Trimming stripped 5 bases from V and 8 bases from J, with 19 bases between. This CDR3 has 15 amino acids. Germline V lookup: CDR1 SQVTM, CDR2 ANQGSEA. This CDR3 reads CSVTQGGGRDSPLHF. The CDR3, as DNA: TGCAGCGTTACTCAAGGGGGGGGGAGGGATTCACCCCTCCACTTT.

The CDR3 coding sequence is TGTGCCAGCAGCTATCGACAGGGCTCGAACACCGGGGAGCTGTTTTTT. This translates into CASSYRQGSNTGELFF. The chain carries TRBV4-2 and TRBJ2-2; 7 positions agree with TRBD1. Germline V lookup: CDR1 LGHNA, CDR2 YNFKEQ. The CDR3 is 16 amino acids. Unmatched junction bases numbered 6, after V lost 5 bases and J lost 0 bases.

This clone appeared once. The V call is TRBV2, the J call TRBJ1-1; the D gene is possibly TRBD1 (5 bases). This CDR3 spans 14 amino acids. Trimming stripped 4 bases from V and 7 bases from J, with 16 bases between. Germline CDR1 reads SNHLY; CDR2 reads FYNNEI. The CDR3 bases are TGTGCCAGCAGTGGTGGGACCGGGACCGGTGAAGCTTTCTTT. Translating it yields CASSGGTGTGEAFF. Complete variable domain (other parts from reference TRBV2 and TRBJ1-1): EPEVTQTPSHQVTQMGQEVILRCVPISNHLYFYWYRQILGQKVEFLVSFYNNEISEKSEIFDDQFSVERPDGSNFTLKIRSTKLEDSAMYFCASSGGTGTGEAFFGQGTRLTVV.

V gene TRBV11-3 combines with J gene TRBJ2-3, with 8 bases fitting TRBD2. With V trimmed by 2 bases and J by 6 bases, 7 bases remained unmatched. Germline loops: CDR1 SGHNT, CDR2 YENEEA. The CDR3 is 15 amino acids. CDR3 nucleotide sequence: TGTGCCAGCAGCTTATACGGGAGGGCCGGGGATACGCAGTATTTT. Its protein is CASSLYGRAGDTQYF.

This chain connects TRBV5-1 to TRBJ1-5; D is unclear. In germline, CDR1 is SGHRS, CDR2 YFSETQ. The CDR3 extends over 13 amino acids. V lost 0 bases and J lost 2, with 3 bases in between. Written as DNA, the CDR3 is TGCGCCAGCAGCTTGGACGGCAATCAGCCCCAGCATTTT. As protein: CASSLDGNQPQHF.

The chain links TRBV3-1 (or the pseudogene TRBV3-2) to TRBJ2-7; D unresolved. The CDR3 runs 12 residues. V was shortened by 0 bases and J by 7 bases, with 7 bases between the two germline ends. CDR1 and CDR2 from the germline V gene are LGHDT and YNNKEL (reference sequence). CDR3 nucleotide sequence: TGTGCCAGCAGCCAAGATATCGGAGAGCAGTACTTC. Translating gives CASSQDIGEQYF.

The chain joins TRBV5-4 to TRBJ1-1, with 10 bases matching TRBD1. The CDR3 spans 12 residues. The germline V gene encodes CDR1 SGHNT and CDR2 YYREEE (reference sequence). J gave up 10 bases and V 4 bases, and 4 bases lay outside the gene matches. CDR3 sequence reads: CASSGDRGPAFF. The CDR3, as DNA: TGTGCCAGCAGCGGAGACAGGGGGCCAGCTTTCTTT.

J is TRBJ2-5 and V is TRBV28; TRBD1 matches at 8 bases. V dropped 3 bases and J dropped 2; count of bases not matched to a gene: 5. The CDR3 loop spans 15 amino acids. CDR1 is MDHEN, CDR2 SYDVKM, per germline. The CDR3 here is CASSFHRGVQETQYF. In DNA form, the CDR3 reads TGTGCCAGCAGTTTTCACAGGGGGGTACAAGAGACCCAGTACTTC.

DNA for the CDR3: TGTGCCAGCAGTCATTTCAGGGGAGGAGAAAAACTGTTTTTT. Translating it yields CASSHFRGGEKLFF. The chain has TRBV6-6 and TRBJ1-4, with a tentative D call TRBD1 (6 bases). V lost 5 bases and J lost 8, with 15 bases in between. CDR1 is MNHNY and CDR2 is SVGAGI in the germline V gene (reference sequence). The CDR3 extends over 14 amino acids.

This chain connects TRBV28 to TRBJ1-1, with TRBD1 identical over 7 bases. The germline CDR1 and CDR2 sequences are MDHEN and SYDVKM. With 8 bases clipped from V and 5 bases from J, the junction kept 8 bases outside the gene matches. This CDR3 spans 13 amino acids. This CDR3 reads CASGQVFGTEAFF. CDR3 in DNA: TGTGCCAGCGGACAGGTGTTCGGAACTGAAGCTTTCTTT.

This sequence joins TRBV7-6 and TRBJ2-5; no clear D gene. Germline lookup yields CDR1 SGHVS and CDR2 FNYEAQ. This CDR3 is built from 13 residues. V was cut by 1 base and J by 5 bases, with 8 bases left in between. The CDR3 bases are TGTGCCAGCAGCTTAGAGGGCTTCGAGACCCAGTACTTC. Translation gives CASSLEGFETQYF.

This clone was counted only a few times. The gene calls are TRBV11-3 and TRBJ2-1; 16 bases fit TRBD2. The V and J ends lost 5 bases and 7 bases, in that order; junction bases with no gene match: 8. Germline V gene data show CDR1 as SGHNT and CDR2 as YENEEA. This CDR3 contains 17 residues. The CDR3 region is CASSPGTSGRAWNEQFF. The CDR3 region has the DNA TGTGCCAGCAGCCCGGGGACTAGCGGGAGGGCCTGGAATGAGCAGTTCTTC.

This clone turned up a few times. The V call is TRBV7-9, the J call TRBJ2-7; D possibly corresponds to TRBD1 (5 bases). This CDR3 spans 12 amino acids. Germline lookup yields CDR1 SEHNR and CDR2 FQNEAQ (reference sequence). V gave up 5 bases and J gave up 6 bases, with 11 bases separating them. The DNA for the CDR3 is TGTGCCAGCAGCCAGGAAGGGGCCGAGCAGTACTTC. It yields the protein CASSQEGAEQYF.

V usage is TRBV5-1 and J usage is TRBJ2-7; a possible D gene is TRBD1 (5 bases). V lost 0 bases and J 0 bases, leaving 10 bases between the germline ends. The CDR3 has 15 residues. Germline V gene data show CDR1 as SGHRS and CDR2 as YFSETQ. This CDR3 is CASSLDGHPSYEQYF. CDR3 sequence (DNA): TGCGCCAGCAGCTTGGATGGACACCCCTCCTACGAGCAGTACTTC.

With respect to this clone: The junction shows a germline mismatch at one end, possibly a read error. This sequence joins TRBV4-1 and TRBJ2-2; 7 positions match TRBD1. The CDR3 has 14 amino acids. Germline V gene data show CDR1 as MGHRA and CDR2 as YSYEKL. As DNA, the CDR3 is TGCGCCAGCAGCCAGACAGGGAACACTGGGGAGCTGTTTTTT. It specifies CASSQTGNTGELFF.

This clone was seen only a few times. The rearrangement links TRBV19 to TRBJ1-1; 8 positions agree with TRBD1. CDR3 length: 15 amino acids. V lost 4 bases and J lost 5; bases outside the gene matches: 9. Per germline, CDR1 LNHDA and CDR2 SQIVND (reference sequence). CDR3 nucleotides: TGTGCCAGTAGTACCGCAGGGGGCTGGGGGACTGAAGCTTTCTTT. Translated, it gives CASSTAGGWGTEAFF.

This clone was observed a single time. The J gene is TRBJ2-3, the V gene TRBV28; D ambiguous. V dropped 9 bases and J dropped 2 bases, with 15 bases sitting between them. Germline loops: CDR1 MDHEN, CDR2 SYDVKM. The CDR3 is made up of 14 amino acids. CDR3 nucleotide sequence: TGTGCCAGTAGTCCCTTGAGTTACACAGATACGCAGTATTTT. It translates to CASSPLSYTDTQYF.

CDR3 amino acids: CASSRLMETQYF. The DNA of the CDR3 is TGTGCCAGCAGCCGGTTAATGGAGACCCAGTACTTC. The V and J genes are TRBV3-1 (or the pseudogene TRBV3-2) and TRBJ2-5; D gene ambiguous. V lost 4 bases to trimming and J lost 5 bases, with 8 bases between them. Germline V gene lookup returns CDR1 LGHDT and CDR2 YNNKEL (reference sequence). This CDR3 has 12 residues.

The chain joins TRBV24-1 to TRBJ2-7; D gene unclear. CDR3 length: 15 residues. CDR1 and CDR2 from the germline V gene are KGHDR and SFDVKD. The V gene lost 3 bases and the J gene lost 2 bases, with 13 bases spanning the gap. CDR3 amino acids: CATSDGPSRTYEQYF. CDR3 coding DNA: TGTGCCACCAGTGATGGTCCTAGTAGGACCTACGAGCAGTACTTC.

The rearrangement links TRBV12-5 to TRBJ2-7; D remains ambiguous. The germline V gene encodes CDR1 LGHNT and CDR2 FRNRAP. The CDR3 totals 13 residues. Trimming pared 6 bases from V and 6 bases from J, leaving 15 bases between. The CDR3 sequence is CASGRGGEGEQYF. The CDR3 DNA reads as TGTGCTAGTGGCCGCGGTGGTGAAGGCGAGCAGTACTTC.

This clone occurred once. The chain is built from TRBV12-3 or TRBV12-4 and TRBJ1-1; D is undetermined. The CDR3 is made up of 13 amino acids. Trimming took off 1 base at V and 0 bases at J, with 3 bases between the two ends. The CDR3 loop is CASSLGLNTEAFF. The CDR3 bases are TGTGCCAGCAGTTTAGGCCTGAACACTGAAGCTTTCTTT.

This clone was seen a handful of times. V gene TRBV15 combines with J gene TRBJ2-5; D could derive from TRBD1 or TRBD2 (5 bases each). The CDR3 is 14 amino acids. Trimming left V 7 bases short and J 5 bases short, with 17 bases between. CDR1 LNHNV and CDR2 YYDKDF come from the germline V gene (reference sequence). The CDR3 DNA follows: TGTGCCACCACCAAAGATCGGTGGGGGGAGACCCAGTACTTC. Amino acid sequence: CATTKDRWGETQYF. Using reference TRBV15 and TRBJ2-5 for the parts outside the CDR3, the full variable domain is DAMVIQNPRYQVTQFGKPVTLSCSQTLNHNVMYWYQQKSSQAPKLLFHYYDKDFNNEADTPDNFQSRRPNTSFCFLDIRSPGLGDTAMYLCATTKDRWGETQYFGPGTRLLVL.

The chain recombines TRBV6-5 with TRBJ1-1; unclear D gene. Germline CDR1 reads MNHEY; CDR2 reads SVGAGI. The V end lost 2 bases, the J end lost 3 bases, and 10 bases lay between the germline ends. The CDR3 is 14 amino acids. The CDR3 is CASSYQREYTEAFF. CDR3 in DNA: TGTGCCAGCAGTTACCAACGGGAATACACTGAAGCTTTCTTT.

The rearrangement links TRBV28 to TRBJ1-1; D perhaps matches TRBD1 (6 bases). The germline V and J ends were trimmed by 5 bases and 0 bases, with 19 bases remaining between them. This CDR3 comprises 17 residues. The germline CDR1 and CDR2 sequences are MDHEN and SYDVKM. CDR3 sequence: CASSLPPGVGMNTEAFF. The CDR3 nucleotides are TGTGCCAGCAGTCTCCCCCCAGGGGTGGGAATGAACACTGAAGCTTTCTTT.

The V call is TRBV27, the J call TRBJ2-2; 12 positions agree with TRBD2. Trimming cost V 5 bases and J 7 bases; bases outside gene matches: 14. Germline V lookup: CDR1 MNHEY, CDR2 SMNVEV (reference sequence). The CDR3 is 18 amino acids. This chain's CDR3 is CASSPTTSGRRKGGELFF. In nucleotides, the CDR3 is TGTGCCAGCAGTCCAACGACTAGCGGGAGAAGAAAGGGCGGGGAGCTGTTTTTT.